This T cell receptor beta chain appears in the sequencing data of a study of cytomegalovirus exposure and HLA in healthy donors. Study-level results: In a later analysis, TCR beta V- and J-gene trimming showed a link to a missense DCLRE1C variant.

About this clone itself: Antigen: not known.

Germline CDR1 is SGHRS and CDR2 is YFSETQ. Trimming left V 1 base short and J 5 bases short, with 16 bases between. The CDR3 runs to 15 residues. With 60 Vbeta and 13 Jbeta primers, the PCR was carried out. Study processing details: Later, an analysis found 75 million to 100 million unique TCR beta chains, and about 10 million of these were shared. Sequenced by immunoSEQ multiplex PCR; TCRdb stores in-frame clones only, minus some. V and J calls and clone size are copied from that table; D and trimming were computed from the DNA. Of 200,000 to 250,000 clones in the sample, 70% were seen once. This TCR was sampled from a middle-aged man in good health and CMV-seropositive. V and J are TRBV5-1 and TRBJ2-7; D may be TRBD2 (5 bases). The sequencing sample was made of PBMCs. The DNA for the CDR3 is TGCGCCAGCAGCTTGATAGGTGGGAGTATGAACGAGCAGTACTTC. Encoded protein: CASSLIGGSMNEQYF. The full variable domain, completed using reference TRBV5-1 and TRBJ2-7, is KAGVTQTPRYLIKTRGQQVTLSCSPISGHRSVSWYQQTPGQGLQFLFEYFSETQRNKGNFPGRFSGRQFSNSRSEMNVSTLELGDSALYLCASSLIGGSMNEQYFGPGTRLTVT.